This T cell receptor beta chain was observed in a study of cytomegalovirus exposure and HLA in healthy donors. On this clone itself: As yet, its antigen is unknown. Other DNA sequences in this sample translate to the same CDR3.

Study-level findings and limits: When analyzed later, the rates of TCR association showed variation by HLA locus, with DRB1 the most and HLA-C the fewest. Cytomegalovirus status was reportedly diagnosed by the classifier with high specificity and sensitivity. It was 150 to 200 TCR beta chains that were listed as cytomegalovirus-associated. Earlier analysis looked at TCR beta V segments, and most were productive about 90% or about 30% of the time.

PCR employed 60 Vbeta and 13 Jbeta primers. Using immunoSEQ multiplex PCR, the repertoire was profiled, and TCRdb retains in-frame clones only, with some absent. Found here are over 65,000 clones; the top ten clones hold 1.1%. The length of the CDR3 is 14 residues. From germline, CDR1 is MNHEY and CDR2 SVGAGI. Trimming left V 6 bases short and J 7 bases short, with 13 bases between. The chain links TRBV6-5 to TRBJ1-6; D is possibly TRBD1 (6 bases). The origin of this receptor is a woman in her twenties or thirties in good health and CMV-seronegative. The material sequenced was PBMCs. CDR3 sequence (DNA): TGTGCCAGCAGGGGAACAGGGAAGAATTCACCCCTCCACTTT. It yields the protein CASRGTGKNSPLHF.